Each of the 28 T cell receptor beta chains below was sequenced from the same sample in a study of cytomegalovirus exposure and HLA in healthy donors. The primer mix had 60 Vbeta and 13 Jbeta primers. Sequencing was performed with immunoSEQ multiplex PCR; in TCRdb, only in-frame clones are kept and a portion is missing. The data contain 85,000 to 120,000 clones, roughly 82% of them singletons. Material for sequencing was PBMCs. The receptors come from a male donor in good health and CMV-seropositive.

About this clone: The germline gene is not matched at one end of the junction; a read error may be the cause. CDR3 in DNA: TGTGCCAGCAGGAAACAGGCCAGCCAGGATCAGCCCCAGAATTTT. It is translated as CASRKQASQDQPQNF. The chain has TRBV2 and TRBJ1-5; a weak D match, TRBD1 (5 bases). The germline V gene encodes CDR1 SNHLY and CDR2 FYNNEI. The CDR3 has 15 amino acids.

This chain joins TRBV29-1 and TRBJ2-7, with D maybe TRBD1 (5 bases). Trimming removed 1 base at V and 3 bases at J, with 13 bases between. This CDR3 region has 14 residues. Germline V gene sequence: CDR1 SQVTM, CDR2 ANQGSEA. The CDR3 nucleotides are TGCAGCGTTGAAGGTCCCTCGACAGACTACGAGCAGTACTTC. Protein sequence: CSVEGPSTDYEQYF.

The rearrangement joins TRBV19 to TRBJ2-2, with 10 bases fitting TRBD1. CDR3 size: 16 residues. Germline-derived CDR1 and CDR2 are LNHDA and SQIVND (reference sequence). V was clipped by 4 bases and J by 6 bases; unmatched bases: 8. CDR3 in DNA: TGTGCCAGTAGTAGGACGCCCGGGACAGGGGCCGGGGAGCTGTTTTTT. Translating it yields CASSRTPGTGAGELFF.

This clone has a handful of counts. The J gene is TRBJ1-5, the V gene TRBV6-1; 7 bases line up with TRBD1. Germline V lookup: CDR1 MNHNS, CDR2 SASEGT. The CDR3 totals 15 residues. The junction had 11 bases not matched to a gene; V was cut back by 7 bases and J by 5 bases. The CDR3 spells CASNRDRVEDQPQHF. In nucleotides, the CDR3 is TGTGCCAGCAATAGAGACAGGGTAGAGGATCAGCCCCAGCATTTT.

The chain uses TRBV6-5 and TRBJ2-7; 8 nucleotides match TRBD1. The CDR3 totals 14 residues. Germline-derived CDR1 and CDR2 are MNHEY and SVGAGI. The junction had 15 bases not matched to a gene; V was cut back by 8 bases and J by 9 bases. Written as DNA, the CDR3 is TGTGCCAGCCAGGACAGGGAGAATGAGGGCTGGCAGTACTTC. Translation gives CASQDRENEGWQYF.

V and J are TRBV2 and TRBJ1-1; 9 bases match TRBD1. With V trimmed by 3 bases and J by 4 bases, 9 bases remained unmatched. In germline, CDR1 is SNHLY, CDR2 FYNNEI. The length of the CDR3 is 16 residues. The CDR3 coding sequence is TGTGCCAGCAGTGACTTACAGGGGGCGCGTGGCACTGAAGCTTTCTTT. It codes for CASSDLQGARGTEAFF. Supplemented by reference TRBV2 and TRBJ1-1, the full variable domain reads EPEVTQTPSHQVTQMGQEVILRCVPISNHLYFYWYRQILGQKVEFLVSFYNNEISEKSEIFDDQFSVERPDGSNFTLKIRSTKLEDSAMYFCASSDLQGARGTEAFFGQGTRLTVV.

The CDR3 nucleotides are TGTGCCGTCCGTGACCCGGGTGGTGGCGAGCAGTACTTC. Its protein product is CAVRDPGGGEQYF. This chain links TRBV10-3 with TRBJ2-7; D gene ambiguous. V was trimmed by 11 bases and J by 6 bases, leaving 20 bases between them. Per germline, CDR1 ENHRY and CDR2 SYGVKD. The length of the CDR3 is 13 residues.

The chain joins TRBV4-3 to TRBJ1-2, with TRBD1 identical over 7 bases. Per the germline V gene, CDR1 is LGHNA and CDR2 is YSLEER. With V trimmed by 1 base and J by 4 bases, 6 bases remained unmatched. This CDR3 comprises 15 residues. For the CDR3, the DNA is TGCGCCAGCAGCCAAGCTCGACAGGGATCCTATGGCTACACCTTC. Translated, it gives CASSQARQGSYGYTF.

The chain combines TRBV7-8 with TRBJ2-5, with D perhaps TRBD1 (6 bases). V dropped 1 base and J dropped 3 bases, with 12 bases sitting between them. This CDR3 is built from 15 residues. Germline-derived CDR1 and CDR2 are SGHVS and FQNEAQ. The CDR3, as DNA: TGTGCCAGCAGCTTAGTAGGGGGAGCGAAAGAGACCCAGTACTTC. Translation gives CASSLVGGAKETQYF.

This chain links TRBV4-3 with TRBJ2-7; 10 bases align to TRBD1. This CDR3 region has 13 residues. Germline lookup yields CDR1 LGHNA and CDR2 YSLEER. After removal of 3 bases from V and 7 bases from J, the junction contained 3 bases not matched to a gene. This CDR3 reads CASSHDRGQEQYF. CDR3 sequence (DNA): TGCGCCAGCAGCCATGACAGGGGGCAAGAGCAGTACTTC.

The CDR3: CASSIGAGEQYF. CDR3 DNA: TGTGCCAGTAGTATAGGGGCCGGCGAGCAGTACTTC. V and J are TRBV19 and TRBJ2-7; D not certain. CDR1 and CDR2 (germline): LNHDA, SQIVND (reference sequence). Trimming took off 1 base at V and 6 bases at J, with 7 bases between the two ends. This CDR3 contains 12 residues.

The count of this clone is one. V and J are TRBV7-2 and TRBJ2-1, with 7 bases fitting TRBD1. J lost 3 bases, V lost 3 bases, and 2 bases had no gene match. The CDR3 covers 14 residues. Germline V lookup: CDR1 SGHTA, CDR2 FQGNSA. CDR3 coding DNA: TGTGCCAGCAGCTTTCGGACAGGCTACAATGAGCAGTTCTTC. Protein: CASSFRTGYNEQFF.

The rearrangement joins TRBV5-8 to TRBJ1-5; 10 bases map to TRBD1. CDR1 and CDR2 from the germline V gene are SGHTS and YDEGEE. After removal of 1 base from V and 1 base from J, the junction contained 14 bases not matched to a gene. CDR3 length: 20 residues. CDR3 loop: CASSLLTGGSFVSSNQPQHF. CDR3 nucleotide sequence: TGTGCCAGCAGCTTGTTGACAGGGGGCTCATTCGTCTCGAGCAATCAGCCCCAGCATTTT.

The V and J genes are TRBV25-1 and TRBJ2-5; 10 positions agree with TRBD2. Germline CDR1 is MGHDK and CDR2 is SYGVNS. V shed 0 bases and J 8 bases; nucleotides not matched to a gene: 9. The CDR3 spans 16 residues. CDR3 in DNA: TGTGCCAGCAGTGAATATAGGGCTAGCGGGGGTGTCACCCAGTACTTC. Amino acid sequence: CASSEYRASGGVTQYF.

V is TRBV4-3 and J is TRBJ1-2; D ambiguous. The CDR3 length is 15 residues. Germline assignment: CDR1 LGHNA and CDR2 YSLEER. The V and J ends lost 1 base and 4 bases respectively, with 13 bases between them. The CDR3 coding sequence is TGCGCCAGCAGCCAAGCCAACTCGATCCTCTATGGCTACACCTTC. Protein sequence: CASSQANSILYGYTF.

The chain uses TRBV20-1 and TRBJ2-1; D call uncertain. Trimming left V 7 bases short and J 9 bases short, with 10 bases between. This CDR3 comprises 10 residues. CDR1 is DFQATT and CDR2 is SNEGSKA in the germline V gene (reference sequence). The CDR3 DNA reads as TGCAGTGTACCCCGCGGTGAGCAGTTCTTC. Translated: CSVPRGEQFF.

The V gene is TRBV28, the J gene TRBJ2-1; D might be TRBD2 (6 bases). The CDR3 is 16 residues long. Looked up from germline, CDR1 is MDHEN and CDR2 is SYDVKM. The V end lost 4 bases, the J end lost 0 bases, and 13 bases lay between the germline ends. CDR3 sequence: CASSSLAETSYNEQFF. The CDR3 nucleotides read TGTGCCAGCAGTTCCTTAGCGGAAACCTCCTACAATGAGCAGTTCTTC. The full variable domain, rest sourced from reference TRBV28 and TRBJ2-1, is DVKVTQSSRYLVKRTGEKVFLECVQDMDHENMFWYRQDPGLGLRLIYFSYDVKMKEKGDIPEGYSVSREKKERFSLILESASTNQTSMYLCASSSLAETSYNEQFFGPGTRLTVL.

The V call is TRBV4-3, the J call TRBJ1-2; D gene unclear. The germline V gene encodes CDR1 LGHNA and CDR2 YSLEER. The V end lost 3 bases, the J end lost 4 bases, and 9 bases lay between the germline ends. This CDR3 has 13 residues. The CDR3 nucleotides are TGCGCCAGCAGCCAGGCTCGTCTCTATGGCTACACCTTC. Protein product: CASSQARLYGYTF.

This clone has just a few counts. V is TRBV30 and J is TRBJ2-7, with TRBD2 identical over 8 bases. The germline gives CDR1 GTSNPN, CDR2 SVGIG (reference sequence). This CDR3 contains 15 residues. Unmatched junction bases numbered 6, after V lost 0 bases and J lost 2 bases. CDR3 sequence: CAWSVLSGSTYEQYF. CDR3 DNA sequence: TGTGCCTGGAGTGTACTGAGCGGGAGTACCTACGAGCAGTACTTC.

V and J are TRBV9 and TRBJ2-1; 8 nucleotides match TRBD2. J lost 0 bases, V lost 2 bases, and 4 bases had no gene match. The CDR3 consists of 16 residues. CDR1 and CDR2 (germline): SGDLS, YYNGEE. CDR3 DNA: TGTGCCAGCAGCGTCGGGGGGGGGATCTCCTACAATGAGCAGTTCTTC. Protein product: CASSVGGGISYNEQFF.

The rearrangement joins TRBV14 to TRBJ1-1; TRBD1 is a possible D gene (6 bases). Germline-derived CDR1 and CDR2 are SGHDN and FVKESK. The V gene lost 3 bases and the J gene lost 5 bases, with 16 bases spanning the gap. CDR3 length: 15 amino acids. In DNA form, the CDR3 reads TGTGCCAGCAGCCAGGAGAGGGGGTACACGACTGAAGCTTTCTTT. Its protein is CASSQERGYTTEAFF.

The chain joins TRBV7-6 to TRBJ2-7; D not resolved. Trimming pared 1 base from V and 4 bases from J, leaving 8 bases between. The germline V gene has CDR1 SGHVS and CDR2 FNYEAQ. This CDR3 contains 13 residues. CDR3 region: CASSLVPDYEQYF. The CDR3 nucleotides are TGTGCCAGCAGCTTAGTCCCAGATTACGAGCAGTACTTC. Combining the CDR3 with reference TRBV7-6 and TRBJ2-7 gives the whole variable domain GAGVSQSPRYKVTKRGQDVALRCDPISGHVSLYWYRQALGQGPEFLTYFNYEAQQDKSGLPNDRFSAERPEGSISTLTIQRTEQRDSAMYRCASSLVPDYEQYFGPGTRLTVT.

The J gene is TRBJ1-3, the V gene TRBV9, with D possibly TRBD1 on 5 matching bases. CDR1 and CDR2 from the germline V gene are SGDLS and YYNGEE. The CDR3 is made up of 15 amino acids. V dropped 0 bases and J dropped 8 bases, with 15 bases sitting between them. The CDR3 here is CASSVAAGLQDTIYF. The CDR3 nucleotides are TGTGCCAGCAGCGTAGCTGCAGGGCTCCAAGACACCATATATTTT.

The chain is built from TRBV6-6 and TRBJ2-7; 8 nucleotides align to TRBD1. Per the germline V gene, CDR1 is MNHNY and CDR2 is SVGAGI (reference sequence). This CDR3 comprises 16 residues. V lost 4 bases to trimming and J lost 5 bases; unmatched junction nucleotides: 13. CDR3 in amino acids: CASSSIPAGQDDEQYF. The CDR3 nucleotides read TGTGCCAGCAGTTCGATCCCTGCGGGACAGGACGACGAGCAGTACTTC.

The V gene is TRBV5-1, the J gene TRBJ2-1; 14 bases are a match to TRBD2. The V gene end was trimmed by 4 bases and the J gene end by 6 bases; junction bases not matched to a gene: 3. The germline CDR1 and CDR2 sequences are SGHRS and YFSETQ. The CDR3 contains 15 residues. The CDR3 region has the DNA TGCGCCAGCAGCCCGGGACTAGCGGGAGCCAATGAGCAGTTCTTC. This translates into CASSPGLAGANEQFF.

The CDR3, as DNA: TGTGCCAGCAGTCCCGGGACAGGTCTACACGAGCAGTACTTC. Translated, it gives CASSPGTGLHEQYF. The J gene is TRBJ2-7, the V gene TRBV27, with 8 bases matching TRBD1. J was trimmed by 5 bases and V by 5 bases; bases with no gene match: 8. CDR3 length equals 14 residues. CDR1 MNHEY and CDR2 SMNVEV come from the germline V gene (reference sequence).

The rearrangement joins TRBV30 to TRBJ1-2; 12 nucleotides align to TRBD1. With 5 bases clipped from V and 4 bases from J, the junction kept 14 bases outside the gene matches. CDR1 and CDR2 (germline): GTSNPN, SVGIG (reference sequence). The CDR3 runs to 17 residues. The CDR3: CAWGAGTGGIESYGYTF. Written as DNA, the CDR3 is TGTGCCTGGGGCGCCGGGACAGGGGGCATCGAGAGCTATGGCTACACCTTC.

This clone appeared a single time. This chain connects TRBV7-2 to TRBJ2-3, with D maybe TRBD2 (6 bases). CDR3 length equals 16 residues. Germline lookup yields CDR1 SGHTA and CDR2 FQGNSA. The V end lost 0 bases, the J end lost 6 bases, and 16 bases lay between the germline ends. Here the CDR3 DNA reads TGTGCCAGCAGCTTAGCGCGGGAAGCCGGGTCCGATACGCAGTATTTT. It yields the protein CASSLAREAGSDTQYF.